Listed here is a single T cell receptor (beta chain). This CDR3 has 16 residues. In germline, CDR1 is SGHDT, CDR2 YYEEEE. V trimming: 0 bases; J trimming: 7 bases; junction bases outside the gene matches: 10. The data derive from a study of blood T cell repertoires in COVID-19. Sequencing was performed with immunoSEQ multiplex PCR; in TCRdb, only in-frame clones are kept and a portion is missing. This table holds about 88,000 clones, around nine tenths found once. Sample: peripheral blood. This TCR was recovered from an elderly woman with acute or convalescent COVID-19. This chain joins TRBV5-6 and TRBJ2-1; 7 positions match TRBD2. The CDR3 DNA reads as TGTGCCAGCAGCTTGGATTTTTTGCGGGAGAGGAATGAGCAGTTCTTC. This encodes CASSLDFLRERNEQFF.